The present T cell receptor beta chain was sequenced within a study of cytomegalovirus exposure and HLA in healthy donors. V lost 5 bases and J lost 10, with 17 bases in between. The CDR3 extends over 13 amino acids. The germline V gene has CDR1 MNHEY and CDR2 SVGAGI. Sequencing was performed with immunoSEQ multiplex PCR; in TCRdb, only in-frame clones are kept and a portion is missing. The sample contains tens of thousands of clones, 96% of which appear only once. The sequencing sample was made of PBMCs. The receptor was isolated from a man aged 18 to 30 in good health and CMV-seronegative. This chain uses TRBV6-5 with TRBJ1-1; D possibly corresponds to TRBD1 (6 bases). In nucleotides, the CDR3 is TGTGCCAGCAGTACCATAAACAGGGATGGAGCTTTCTTT. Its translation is CASSTINRDGAFF.